This T cell receptor beta chain originates from a study of blood T cells in healthy people across ages. Broader study findings: Since the PBMCs were unsorted, naive and antigen-experienced cells could not be conclusively compared.

The CDR3 loop spans 14 amino acids. V dropped 6 bases and J dropped 6 bases, with 16 bases sitting between them. Then a second PCR, running about 6 to 12 cycles, was carried out with a sample-barcoded 5' primer and a J-beta primer mix. TCRdb reprocessed the 5' RACE reads with MiXCR, giving one entry per CDR3 protein. The table includes roughly 1,100,000 distinct CDR3 sequences, 20% to 25% detected once. This clonotype was detected a few times. What it binds is unknown. These data were also reused for a study on T cells of mothers and their children.

This sequence originates from a girl aged 2 to 10 in good health. Sequencing was done on a sample of blood. V is TRBV12-3 or TRBV12-4 and J is TRBJ2-3, with D perhaps being TRBD1 or TRBD2 (5 bases each). CDR3 nucleotide sequence: TGTGCCAGCAGCCCTCCCTTGGGGGATGATACGCAGTATTTT. It codes for CASSPPLGDDTQYF.